This T cell receptor beta chain was recorded in a study of control samples from healthy donors and cancer patients. The CDR3 sequence is 15 residues long. V lost 2 bases to trimming and J lost 3 bases, with 14 bases between them. CDR1 and CDR2 (germline): KGHSH, LQKENI. Profiled with immunoSEQ multiplex PCR; TCRdb holds only in-frame clones, not every one. Of under 90,000 clones listed, 92% are singletons. This sequence joins TRBV18 and TRBJ2-7, with D tentatively TRBD1 (7 bases). This clonotype was sampled from a woman in her sixties in good health. Sequenced: blood. The CDR3, as DNA: TGTGCCAGCTCACCAGTCGGCCAGGGGGGCTACGAGCAGTACTTC. Residues: CASSPVGQGGYEQYF.